This record looks at one T cell receptor beta chain sequence and its context. The record originates from a study of shared clonotypes between healthy human individuals. In the sorted-subset replicate PCRs, 200 ng DNA, 25,000 to 30,000 T cell genomes, was used. Generated by immunoSEQ multiplex PCR, the TCRdb table keeps only in-frame clones and is missing some. The sample consists of some 2 million clones, roughly 96% of them appearing once. Sequencing input: naive CD4+ T cells sorted from blood. Subset specified: CD45RA+ positively selected. The clonotype was recovered from a young man in good health.

CDR3 sequence: CASSESPSPLYTF. The CDR3 region has the DNA TGTGCCAGCAGTGAGTCCCCCAGCCCTCTCTACACCTTC. The chain carries TRBV25-1 and TRBJ1-2; no firm D call. With 3 bases removed from V and 10 bases from J, the gap between germline ends came to 15 bases. There are 13 residues in the CDR3. CDR1 MGHDK and CDR2 SYGVNS come from the germline V gene.